A single sample gave rise to the 20 T cell receptor beta chains below, sequenced in a study of beta chain features in type 1 diabetes listed by TCRdb under 2018. General findings and caveats noted by the study authors: A moderate but significant shortening of TCRB CDR3 length was observed in type 1 diabetes patients in all four CD4+ subsets.

The library relied on the immunoSEQ multiplex PCR assay. All of the isolated RNA was reverse transcribed with the High Capacity cDNA Reverse Transcription Kit, so expressed TCRB transcripts were sequenced. This is the immuneACCESS table as TCRdb keeps it, with only in-frame sequences that have V and J called. A part of the clones is gone; compared with another copy, unresolved V genes explain less than half, and the rest is unexplained. The sample table holds roughly 730,000 clones, of which roughly 13% were seen once. 0.02% to 0.025% of the sample goes to the ten largest clones. Antigens of these TCRs are unknown. The sample was naive CD4+ T cells from blood. This specimen's cell subset or site label, per the study, means: true naive CD4+ T cells. The receptors stem from a man aged 18-30 years with type 1 diabetes.

This chain links TRBV13 with TRBJ2-5; 8 nucleotides agree with TRBD2. CDR1 PRHDT and CDR2 FYEKMQ come from the germline V gene (reference sequence). V was clipped by 6 bases and J by 5 bases; unmatched bases: 8. This CDR3 is built from 14 residues. In DNA, the CDR3 is TGTGCCAGCAGTCTAGAGGCTAGCGGGGAGACCCAGTACTTC. Its translation: CASSLEASGETQYF.

On this clone: Other DNA sequences of this sample code for an identical CDR3. Here the CDR3 reads CASSLTDYGYTF. CDR3 in DNA: TGTGCCAGCAGCTTGACAGACTATGGCTACACCTTC. The chain carries TRBV7-2 and TRBJ1-2, with D maybe TRBD1 (5 bases). CDR1 SGHTA and CDR2 FQGNSA come from the germline V gene. Trimming stripped 3 bases from V and 3 bases from J, with 5 bases between. This CDR3 spans 12 amino acids.

The chain carries TRBV7-3 and TRBJ1-2; 9 bases match TRBD1. CDR1 SGHTA and CDR2 FQGTGA come from the germline V gene. There are 18 residues in the CDR3. Trimming took 5 bases from V and 5 from J; bases not matched to a gene: 18. The DNA for the CDR3 is TGTGCCAGCAGCCCCCACCAGTCCGGGACAGGGAGTGGGTATGGCTACACCTTC. It codes for CASSPHQSGTGSGYGYTF.

The chain links TRBV2 to TRBJ2-2, with D hard to call. Trimming stripped 6 bases from V and 6 bases from J, with 8 bases between. The CDR3 length is 12 residues. Germline V gene lookup returns CDR1 SNHLY and CDR2 FYNNEI. The CDR3 sequence is CASRVNSGELFF. In DNA form, the CDR3 reads TGTGCCAGCAGAGTAAATTCCGGGGAGCTGTTTTTT. Drawing the rest from reference TRBV2 and TRBJ2-2, the complete variable domain is EPEVTQTPSHQVTQMGQEVILRCVPISNHLYFYWYRQILGQKVEFLVSFYNNEISEKSEIFDDQFSVERPDGSNFTLKIRSTKLEDSAMYFCASRVNSGELFFGEGSRLTVL.

This clone showed up just a few times. The gene calls are TRBV4-1 and TRBJ2-3, with TRBD2 identical over 9 bases. The junction had 8 bases not matched to a gene; V was cut back by 4 bases and J by 0 bases. The CDR3 is 17 residues long. Per the germline V gene, CDR1 is MGHRA and CDR2 is YSYEKL. CDR3 loop: CASSPRGAGGSTDTQYF. The CDR3 bases are TGCGCCAGCAGCCCCCGAGGAGCGGGGGGTAGCACAGATACGCAGTATTTT.

The chain has TRBV7-9 and TRBJ1-1; D call uncertain. Germline values: CDR1 SEHNR, CDR2 FQNEAQ (reference sequence). V was shortened by 5 bases and J by 7 bases, with 8 bases between the two germline ends. The CDR3 sequence is 11 residues long. The CDR3, as DNA: TGTGCCAGCAGCGAGATGAGTGAAGCTTTCTTT. It encodes CASSEMSEAFF.

This clone was counted ten times or more. In the same sample, other DNA sequences code for this CDR3. V gene TRBV14 combines with J gene TRBJ2-3; unclear D gene. Deletions cut 2 bases from V and 4 bases from J, with 4 bases between. This CDR3 has 12 residues. Germline assignment: CDR1 SGHDN and CDR2 FVKESK. The CDR3 DNA reads TGTGCCAGCAGCCAATCAGCAGATACGCAGTATTTT. The encoded protein is CASSQSADTQYF.

The chain combines TRBV2 with TRBJ2-7; 8 bases align to TRBD1. CDR1 is SNHLY, CDR2 FYNNEI, per germline. V lost 4 bases and J lost 9; bases outside the gene matches: 20. This CDR3 contains 17 residues. The CDR3 bases are TGTGCCAGCAGTGCGAAACTTCGGACAGGGAATTTTTTGTGGCAGTACTTC. Translating gives CASSAKLRTGNFLWQYF. The variable domain in full, with the rest retrieved from reference TRBV2 and TRBJ2-7, is EPEVTQTPSHQVTQMGQEVILRCVPISNHLYFYWYRQILGQKVEFLVSFYNNEISEKSEIFDDQFSVERPDGSNFTLKIRSTKLEDSAMYFCASSAKLRTGNFLWQYFGPGTRLTVT.

The chain joins TRBV7-2 to TRBJ2-7; possibly TRBD1 for D (5 bases). V lost 2 bases and J lost 7, with 24 bases in between. The CDR3 sequence is 17 residues long. The germline gives CDR1 SGHTA, CDR2 FQGNSA. The CDR3 nucleotides are TGTGCCAGCAGCTTACCTGCTAACAGGAACGTCGCGCGAGAGCAGTACTTC. This codes for CASSLPANRNVAREQYF.

The chain is built from TRBV30 and TRBJ2-5; 8 bases are a match to TRBD1. The J call may be in error: the DNA end matches TRBJ2-7 better. CDR3 length equals 18 residues. Germline loops: CDR1 GTSNPN, CDR2 SVGIG (reference sequence). CDR3 DNA sequence: TGTGCCTGGAGTGTACTGTGGCAGGGGGCCGCAGTTGGACCCGAGCAGTACTTC. Translation gives CAWSVLWQGAAVGPEQYF.

This clone was detected a few times. This chain uses TRBV7-9 with TRBJ1-4, with D unclear. The germline V gene has CDR1 SEHNR and CDR2 FQNEAQ (reference sequence). This CDR3 is built from 13 residues. The germline V and J ends were trimmed by 6 bases and 8 bases, with 13 bases remaining between them. CDR3 residues: CASRFRQEEKLFF. The CDR3 DNA follows: TGTGCCAGCAGATTCCGTCAAGAGGAAAAACTGTTTTTT.

The CDR3 sequence: CASSQDRNPEAFF. The CDR3 nucleotides are TGTGCCAGCTCACAGGACAGGAATCCTGAAGCTTTCTTT. V is TRBV18 and J is TRBJ1-1, with 7 nucleotides matching TRBD1. Germline CDR1 is KGHSH and CDR2 is LQKENI. Losses at the gene ends were 4 bases for V and 6 bases for J; bases not matched to a gene: 5. The CDR3 sequence is 13 residues long.

The V call is TRBV30, the J call TRBJ1-1, with 8 positions matching TRBD1. CDR1 and CDR2 from the germline V gene are GTSNPN and SVGIG (reference sequence). The CDR3 consists of 15 residues. The junction had 9 bases not matched to a gene; V was cut back by 3 bases and J by 3 bases. In DNA, the CDR3 is TGTGCCTGGAGCGCACTGACAGGGGCGGACACTGAAGCTTTCTTT. As protein: CAWSALTGADTEAFF.

This chain joins TRBV6-5 and TRBJ1-5; D call uncertain. This CDR3 is built from 14 residues. V was cut by 0 bases and J by 11 bases, with 14 bases left in between. The V gene's germline CDR1 is MNHEY and CDR2 SVGAGI. The CDR3 loop reads CASSYSPVGRTQHF. CDR3 in DNA: TGTGCCAGCAGTTACTCCCCGGTCGGTCGGACCCAGCATTTT.

In its sample, this clone was seen a few times. The gene calls are TRBV19 and TRBJ1-5, with a tentative D call TRBD1 (5 bases). The CDR3 spans 15 residues. CDR1 and CDR2 from the germline V gene are LNHDA and SQIVND (reference sequence). V lost 3 bases and J lost 10, with 19 bases in between. The CDR3 coding sequence is TGTGCCAGTAGTATGGGGGACGGCCGTCGGGATCCCCAGCATTTT. The encoded protein is CASSMGDGRRDPQHF.

This chain connects TRBV30 to TRBJ1-5; tentatively, D is TRBD1 (6 bases). Germline assignment: CDR1 GTSNPN and CDR2 SVGIG (reference sequence). CDR3 length: 13 amino acids. V was pared by 4 bases and J by 11 bases, with 18 bases between. CDR3 nucleotides: TGTGCCTGGAACTCGGGACACGGTTTGACCCAGCATTTT. As protein: CAWNSGHGLTQHF.

This clone showed up just a few times. The gene calls are TRBV11-3 and TRBJ2-1; D is possibly TRBD2 (6 bases). Between the trimmed V and J ends, which lost 1 base and 9 bases, there was a span of 22 bases. The CDR3 loop spans 17 amino acids. Per germline, CDR1 SGHNT and CDR2 YENEEA. CDR3 in amino acids: CASSLGLSAGTGGEQFF. The CDR3 DNA reads TGTGCCAGCAGCTTAGGTTTAAGTGCGGGAACGGGCGGTGAGCAGTTCTTC.

The chain employs TRBV18 and TRBJ1-2; D gene unclear. This CDR3 has 12 residues. Germline V CDR1 and CDR2: KGHSH, LQKENI. V was cut by 3 bases and J by 5 bases, with 7 bases left in between. CDR3 loop: CASSPRGYGYTF. The CDR3 coding sequence is TGTGCCAGCTCACCGAGAGGGTATGGCTACACCTTC.

The CDR3 region has the DNA TGCGCCAGCAGCCAAGCATTCGGCGAGGCGAGCAATCAGCCCCAGCATTTT. It specifies CASSQAFGEASNQPQHF. The genes are TRBV4-1 and TRBJ1-5; D gene unclear. The V end lost 1 base, the J end lost 1 base, and 14 bases lay between the germline ends. This CDR3 region has 17 residues. Germline V gene data show CDR1 as MGHRA and CDR2 as YSYEKL.

DNA of the CDR3: TGTGCCAGCAGCTTAGGGGCACCACCGGGGACCCAGTACTTC. It translates to CASSLGAPPGTQYF. The V call is TRBV7-2, the J call TRBJ2-5; D is unclear. Trimming shortened V by 1 base and J by 7 bases, and 13 bases separated the two germline ends. There are 14 residues in the CDR3. Germline-derived CDR1 and CDR2 are SGHTA and FQGNSA.